The following is a T cell receptor beta chain sequence with its context. This clone's antigen is unknown. Base qualities were left out, and no much larger clone turns up one base away. The data were taken from a study of cytomegalovirus exposure and HLA in healthy donors (dated by TCRdb to between 2016 and 2019). Context from the whole study: An earlier analysis of approximately 640 of the donors reported about 250 Gb of sequence data and 120 million or so unique TCR beta sequences from around 200 million T cells. A separate validation cohort of roughly 120 different subjects was used in addition to the approximately 640-subject first cohort. All discovery cohort repertoires had been generated using a single sequencing platform. Donor age, sex, ethnicity and CMV serostatus were compiled alongside the repertoire data. In an earlier analysis of around 540 of the donors, high-throughput TCR beta sequencing was used to judge whether each TCR beta V gene segment behaved as functional or pseudogenic. Of the approximately 400 genotyped donors, roughly 76% were placed in the genetic ancestry cluster associated with self-reported Caucasian donors. Both class I and class II loci were covered by HLA typing, at four-digit resolution. The aim of the study was to test whether cataloging public T cell receptors could identify signatures of past pathogen exposure. Among almost 400 genotyped donors of the cohort, an average of 235,054 unique TCR beta nucleotide sequences were sequenced per donor, roughly 18% of them non-productive. An early release covering roughly 600 HLA-typed donors comprised roughly 300 gigabases of sequencing data and approximately 80 million unique TCR sequences. The T cell repertoires of 550 to 850 subjects were profiled by immunosequencing and related to cytomegalovirus serostatus. The number of donors typed differed by locus, with about 629-630 for A, B, C, DRB1 and DQB1, roughly 520 for DQA1, over 600 for DPA1, and around 460 for DPB1. To study patterns of TCR occurrence, a later analysis re-analyzed previously published TCR beta repertoires from 666 donors and added high-resolution HLA genotyping. A later genetic analysis took genome-wide SNP genotypes for about 55% of the 666 donors and used that subset as a discovery cohort. Because of strong linkage in the cohort, roughly five DR-DQ haplotypes were treated as single units for association and clustering. High-throughput TCR immunosequencing, statistical association of individual TCRs with disease status, and machine learning were combined to predict cytomegalovirus infection status. Rather than using new phenotypic data, the later analysis identified candidate immune exposures from TCR beta sequences and from how often those sequences occurred across donors. The paper's findings and limits, for the study overall: Specific HLA alleles were associated with 15,000 to 20,000 TCR beta sequences at a false discovery rate of 0.05 in a later analysis. The earlier analysis of about 600 of the donors excluded some 15 rarely observed V segments, including chromosome 9 orphons, because counts were too low. A further reported finding was that TCR beta sequences accurately predicted the HLA-A and HLA-B alleles for most subjects in the first cohort. The cohort was sequenced for TCR beta chains only, and without alpha or paired-chain data the features that could be detected were limited. The authors suggested that the approach could potentially be generalized to other disease states and immunological phenotypes. In a later analysis, HLA-associated TCR beta chains were found to be more clonally expanded and to have lower generation probabilities than equally common non-associated chains. Broadly in line with IMGT annotations, most TCR beta V segments showed up in productive rearrangements about 90% or about 30% of the time in an earlier analysis of 587 of the donors. Immune exposure information for the cohort was limited to CMV serostatus. In a later analysis, several top co-occurrence clusters were reported to appear linked to parvovirus B19, influenza, CMV and Epstein-Barr virus. In a later analysis, most CMV-associated TCR beta chains were found to appear HLA-restricted, with HLA associations seemingly driven largely by CMV exposure. Roughly uniform sequencing depth across donors was assumed in presence/absence analyses, although this assumption may not hold. Linkage disequilibrium might explain the correlated functional status among segregating V segments, but an unknown experimental factor could not be excluded. Three of the identified cytomegalovirus-associated TCR beta chains were confirmed in vitro to be specific for cytomegalovirus antigens. In a later genetic analysis, fewer N-insertions in productive TCRs were reported among donors in an Asian-associated ancestry cluster than the roughly 670-donor mean. In both the original and validation cohorts, the classifier was reported to diagnose cytomegalovirus status with high specificity and sensitivity. V-gene and J-gene trimming of TCR beta chains was associated with a missense DCLRE1C variant in a later genetic analysis, and the association was replicated in an independent cohort. In the study, approximately 150 TCR beta chains were listed as associated with cytomegalovirus. In a later analysis, the rate of TCR association differed among HLA loci, with DRB1 alleles having the most associated TCRs and HLA-C alleles having the fewest. While some public TCRs were present in many individuals, most TCR sequences turned up only very rarely across donors. When HLA alleles, especially DR and DQ, strongly co-occurred, attributing TCR associations to individual alleles was difficult. The 87-base-pair reads could not distinguish some IMGT-functional V segments, including TRBV6-2 and TRBV6-3, so those segments were excluded. Because HLA typing was missing for some donors at each locus, association tests included only the typed subset. The sequencing pipeline was judged likely to have produced a cluster of highly shared sequence variants as a technical artifact.

The cohort was made up of hundreds of healthy bone marrow donors. At the time of sampling, every cohort member was nominally healthy, though immune exposures that went unrecorded were likely present. The donor was CMV seropositive and belonged to the group of over 250 seropositive cohort members. A peripheral blood sample was collected from each donor, and TCR beta sequencing was performed on peripheral blood mononuclear cells. The Qiagen DNeasy Blood Extraction Kit was used to extract genomic DNA from the blood cell samples. CDR1 and CDR2 (LNHDA, SQIVND) derive from the germline V gene (reference sequence). The CDR3 runs 17 amino acids, cysteine and phenylalanine included. Only the CDR3 part of the read is kept: 51 bases, read in frame from the first base. The germline V and J ends show losses of 4 bases and 3 bases respectively, and no gene match explains 9 bases of the junction. Library creation used the immunoSEQ multiplex PCR assay. For the multiplex PCR, a mixture combining 60 forward primers for TCR Vbeta segments and 13 reverse primers for TCR Jbeta segments was used. Amplification of the CDR3 region of rearranged TCR beta genes was performed with a multiplex PCR assay on genomic DNA. Amplified TCR beta libraries were sequenced as 87-base-pair reads on the Illumina HiSeq System. On the authors' methods: Across the roughly 640 repertoires, a later analysis counted some 80 million unique TCR beta chains, around 11 million of which were shared by at least two donors. To remove PCR and sequencing errors, raw reads were error-corrected and collapsed into unique sequences using a nearest-neighbor algorithm that merged closely related sequences. V, D and J gene segments were assigned by aligning CDR3 sequences to IMGT reference sequences. For a sequence to be retained, at least a six-nucleotide match to both a V gene segment and a J gene segment was required. Rearrangements were classified as productive when the CDR3 lacked stop codons and remained in frame with V and J, and all other rearrangements were classified as non-productive. CDR3 was defined by IMGT convention, running from the second conserved V-encoded cysteine to the conserved J-encoded phenylalanine. The earlier analysis of about 530 of the donors excluded any sequence lacking an unambiguous match to a single V gene segment. An earlier analysis of fewer than 750 of the donors classified V segments as functional when productive rearrangements were above 56.7% and as segregating when the standard deviation between donors was above 5%. A statistical classification framework was built for diagnosing cytomegalovirus status from the catalog of TCR beta chain sequences. In a later analysis, V and J genes were assigned by comparing TCR nucleotide sequences against IMGT/GENE-DB human TR gene sequences. A later analysis assigned CDR3 sequences and most-parsimonious VDJ recombination scenarios with the TCRdist pipeline. In a later analysis, every TCR beta chain was defined by the combination of its CDR3 amino acid sequence and its V-gene family, and reads without a unique V-gene family were dropped. A later analysis removed roughly 590 highly shared, low-generation-probability nucleotide sequences to deal with suspected cross-contamination and a sequencing artifact. In a later analysis, a clonal expansion index was calculated for each public chain from normalized within-repertoire ranks of inferred template counts. Generation probabilities in a later analysis came from a VDJ recombination model fitted to out-of-frame rearrangements, and those results were checked against IGoR. Hypergeometric tests were used in a later analysis to score TCR-TCR, TCR-HLA and TCR-CMV co-occurrence, with a repertoire-size bias correction applied to the TCR pairs. False discovery rates were estimated in a later analysis by permuting HLA or CMV assignments 20 times. A later analysis grouped co-occurring TCRs with DBSCAN, adding TCRdist sequence similarity when clustering within HLA-allele-positive subsets. For co-occurrence clustering, repertoires with fewer than 30,000 or more than 120,000 public chains were excluded, along with roughly five repertoires with anomalous nucleotide sharing. As stored in TCRdb, this immuneACCESS dataset retains in-frame rearrangements with V and J assigned. A fraction of the clones does not appear; measured against another copy, unresolved V genes explain less than half of the discrepancy, and the remainder lacks a known reason. V, J and clone size reflect that table, while D and trimming were determined from the DNA. The sample records roughly 170,000 clones, roughly 84% of which are singletons. The ten largest clones add up to approximately 1.2% of the sample.

Sequenced material: PBMCs. The sequence joins TRBV19 to TRBJ2-3; the junction holds 11 bases that match TRBD2. The clonotype originates from a girl aged 2 to 10 in good health and CMV-seropositive. At the DNA level, the sequence is TGTGCCAGTAGTACCCAAATTCGGACTAGCGGGACAGATACGCAGTATTTT. It encodes CASSTQIRTSGTDTQYF. With all but the CDR3 taken from the reference TRBV19 and TRBJ2-3 genes, the full variable domain is: DGGITQSPKYLFRKEGQNVTLSCEQNLNHDAMYWYRQDPGQGLRLIYYSQIVNDFQKGDIAEGYSVSREKKESFPLTVTSAQKNPTAFYLCASSTQIRTSGTDTQYFGPGTRLTVL.